This TCR beta chain was obtained from a study of T cells after yellow fever vaccination. General study points: Among all clonotypes, a small share was observed in both CD4 and CD8 compartments.

Universal primer sites and UMIs were introduced during 5'RACE template-switching synthesis of TCR cDNA. Each CDR3 protein is one row after TCRdb ran MiXCR on the 5' RACE reads. The sample gives 300,000 to 400,000 distinct CDR3 sequences, approximately 12% of which show up once; around 3% is in the top ten. Ten or more counts support this clonotype. The antigen is unknown. The CDR3 has 14 residues. With 3 bases clipped from V and 4 bases from J, the junction kept 2 bases outside the gene matches. Germline lookup yields CDR1 LNHNV and CDR2 YYDKDF (reference sequence). The chain carries TRBV15 and TRBJ1-5, with 8 positions matching TRBD1. The receptor was isolated from a man younger than 30 who received the YFV17D yellow fever vaccine. The source was CD4+ T cells sorted from PBMCs, collected 15 days after the yellow fever booster vaccination. The CDR3 sequence: CATSRDRANQPQHF. The CDR3, as DNA: TGTGCCACCAGCAGGGACAGGGCAAATCAGCCCCAGCATTTT.